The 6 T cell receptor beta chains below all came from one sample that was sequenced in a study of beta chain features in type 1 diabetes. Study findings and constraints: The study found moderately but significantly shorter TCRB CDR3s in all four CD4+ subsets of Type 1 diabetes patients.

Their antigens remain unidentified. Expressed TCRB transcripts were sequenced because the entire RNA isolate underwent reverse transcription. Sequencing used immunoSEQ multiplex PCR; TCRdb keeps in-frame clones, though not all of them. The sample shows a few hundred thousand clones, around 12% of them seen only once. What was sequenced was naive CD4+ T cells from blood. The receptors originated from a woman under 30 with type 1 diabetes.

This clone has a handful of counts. In DNA form, the CDR3 reads TGCAGCGTTAGGCAGGGGGATCAGCCCCAGCATTTT. Translating gives CSVRQGDQPQHF. This chain connects TRBV29-1 to TRBJ1-5; 7 nucleotides line up with TRBD1. V lost 5 bases to trimming and J lost 5 bases; unmatched junction nucleotides: 3. The CDR3 is 12 residues long. Germline V CDR1 and CDR2: SQVTM, ANQGSEA.

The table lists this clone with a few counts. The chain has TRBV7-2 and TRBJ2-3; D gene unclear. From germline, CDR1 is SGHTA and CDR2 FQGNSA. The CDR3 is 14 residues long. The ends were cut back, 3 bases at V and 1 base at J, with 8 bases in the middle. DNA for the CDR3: TGTGCCAGCAGCTTGGCATATGGCACAGATACGCAGTATTTT. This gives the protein CASSLAYGTDTQYF.

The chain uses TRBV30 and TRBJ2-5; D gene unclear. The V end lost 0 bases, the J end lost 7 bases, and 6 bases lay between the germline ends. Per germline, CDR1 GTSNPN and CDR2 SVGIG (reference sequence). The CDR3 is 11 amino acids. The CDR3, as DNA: TGTGCCTGGAGTGTACCGGGGACCCAGTACTTC. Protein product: CAWSVPGTQYF.

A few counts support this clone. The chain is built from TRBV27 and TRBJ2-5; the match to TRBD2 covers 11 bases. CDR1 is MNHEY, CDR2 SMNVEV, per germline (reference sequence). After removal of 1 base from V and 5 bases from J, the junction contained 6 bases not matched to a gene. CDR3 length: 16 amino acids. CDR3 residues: CASSLLGTSGRETQYF. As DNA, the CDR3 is TGTGCCAGCAGTTTATTAGGGACTAGCGGTCGGGAGACCCAGTACTTC.

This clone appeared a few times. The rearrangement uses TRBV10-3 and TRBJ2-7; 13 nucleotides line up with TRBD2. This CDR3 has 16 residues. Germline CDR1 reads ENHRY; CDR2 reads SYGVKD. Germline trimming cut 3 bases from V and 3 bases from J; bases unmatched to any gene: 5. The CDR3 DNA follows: TGTGCCATCAGTGACGCCGGGACTAGCGGGATCTACGAGCAGTACTTC. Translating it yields CAISDAGTSGIYEQYF.

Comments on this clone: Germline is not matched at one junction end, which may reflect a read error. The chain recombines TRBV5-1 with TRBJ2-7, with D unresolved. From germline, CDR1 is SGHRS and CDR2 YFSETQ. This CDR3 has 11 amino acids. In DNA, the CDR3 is TGCGCCAGCAGATTGGCCCTCGAGCAGTACTTC. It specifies CASRLALEQYF.